Below, 16 T cell receptor beta chains from the same sample are listed, as sequenced in a study of metastatic and nonmetastatic thyroid tumors. TCRdb re-called the PCR reads via MiXCR. This sample carries around 15,000 clones, 3.5% to 4.5% of them seen once, and the ten largest clones take 23%. All patients reached thyroid surgery having received no treatment beforehand. The material sequenced was tumor tissue. The receptors derive from a female donor with papillary thyroid cancer or a benign thyroid nodule (not recorded which). Some clones in this sample may be carry-over from other donors' samples.

The chain couples TRBV24-1 to TRBJ1-5; possibly TRBD1 for D (5 bases). CDR1 and CDR2 (germline): KGHDR, SFDVKD. The CDR3 covers 13 residues. The V and J ends lost 7 bases and 6 bases respectively, with 12 bases between them. CDR3 in amino acids: CATRSGGGQPQHF. For the CDR3, the DNA is TGTGCCACCAGAAGTGGTGGGGGTCAGCCCCAGCATTTT.

This clone was detected only a few times. The chain uses TRBV20-1 and TRBJ2-7; D is possibly TRBD1 (5 bases). Germline-derived CDR1 and CDR2 are DFQATT and SNEGSKA (reference sequence). The V end lost 2 bases, the J end lost 0 bases, and 14 bases lay between the germline ends. The CDR3 totals 15 residues. The CDR3 loop reads CSARRQGRSSYEQYF. The CDR3 DNA sequence: TGCAGTGCTAGACGGCAGGGCAGGTCCTCCTACGAGCAGTACTTC.

Concerning this clone: This sequence may be a read error, since a much larger clone differs from it by one base. The genes are TRBV25-1 and TRBJ1-2; 12 nucleotides align to TRBD1. CDR3 length equals 16 residues. From germline, CDR1 is MGHDK and CDR2 SYGVNS. CDR3 residues: CSSNAGTGGAGDGYTF. CDR3 DNA sequence: TGTTCCAGCAACGCCGGGACAGGGGGCGCCGGAGATGGCTACACCTTC.

This clone came up a few times. The genes are TRBV20-1 and TRBJ2-2, with D perhaps TRBD2 (5 bases). From germline, CDR1 is DFQATT and CDR2 SNEGSKA (reference sequence). V dropped 4 bases and J dropped 9 bases, with 27 bases sitting between them. This CDR3 is 17 amino acids long. The CDR3, as DNA: TGCAGTGCTAAAAGGGCTAGCTCAATTAAAACGAGGCGGGAGCTGTTTTTT. Translation: CSAKRASSIKTRRELFF.

This clone has a handful of counts. The CDR3 reads CASSGVAGGDYNEQFF. DNA for the CDR3: TGTGCCAGCAGTGGTGTAGCGGGAGGGGATTACAATGAGCAGTTCTTC. The chain is built from TRBV6-1 and TRBJ2-1, with TRBD2 matching 11 bases. The V gene end was trimmed by 4 bases and the J gene end by 4 bases; junction bases not matched to a gene: 6. The CDR3 length is 16 residues. CDR1 and CDR2 from the germline V gene are MNHNS and SASEGT.

This clone was detected only a few times. This sequence joins TRBV27 and TRBJ1-6; 8 nucleotides match TRBD1. Germline-derived CDR1 and CDR2 are MNHEY and SMNVEV (reference sequence). Trimming removed 2 bases from V and 6 bases from J; junction bases left unmatched: 0. The CDR3 has 14 residues. The CDR3 nucleotides are TGTGCCAGCAGTTTAGGACAGGGTAATTCACCCCTCCACTTT. It yields the protein CASSLGQGNSPLHF.

This clone was observed a few times. The chain combines TRBV12-3 or TRBV12-4 with TRBJ2-7; D is possibly TRBD1 or TRBD2 (5 bases each). Trimming removed 5 bases at V and 6 bases at J, with 20 bases between. The CDR3 totals 15 residues. The CDR3 sequence is CASSLSSQGAGEQYF. The DNA for the CDR3 is TGTGCCAGCAGTCTGAGTAGCCAGGGCGCGGGCGAGCAGTACTTC.

Here the CDR3 DNA reads TGCAGTGCTATCGATAGGCGCTACGAGCAGTACTTC. It codes for CSAIDRRYEQYF. The gene calls are TRBV20-1 and TRBJ2-7; D call uncertain. CDR1 is DFQATT and CDR2 is SNEGSKA in the germline V gene (reference sequence). Trimming shortened V by 4 bases and J by 3 bases, and 10 bases separated the two germline ends. The CDR3 sequence is 12 residues long.

This clone turned up a few times. V is TRBV6-2 or TRBV6-3 and J is TRBJ2-3, with 15 positions matching TRBD2. The germline V gene encodes CDR1 MNHEY and CDR2 SVGEGT. With V trimmed by 9 bases and J by 3 bases, 13 bases remained unmatched. The CDR3 runs to 18 residues. The CDR3 is CARSHYPGLAGGTDTQYF. The CDR3 DNA is TGTGCCAGAAGTCACTACCCGGGACTAGCGGGAGGAACAGATACGCAGTATTTT.

Only a few counts were recorded for this clone. The chain's CDR3 is CASSYSGTGLRYEQYF. The DNA of the CDR3 is TGTGCCAGCAGTTACTCAGGGACAGGTCTAAGATACGAGCAGTACTTC. The rearrangement uses TRBV6-6 and TRBJ2-7; 8 positions agree with TRBD1. Trimming took 0 bases from V and 4 from J; bases not matched to a gene: 8. Germline V lookup: CDR1 MNHNY, CDR2 SVGAGI (reference sequence). This CDR3 has 16 amino acids.

In this sample, this clone is medium-sized. This sequence joins TRBV2 and TRBJ2-3; perhaps TRBD2 as D (5 bases). This CDR3 region has 13 residues. The V end was cut by 6 bases, the J end by 1 base, with 8 bases between. Germline V gene sequence: CDR1 SNHLY, CDR2 FYNNEI. This CDR3 reads CASSQLGTDTQYF. The CDR3 DNA reads as TGTGCCAGCAGCCAACTAGGCACAGATACGCAGTATTTT.

This clone was seen more than once but under ten times. This chain uses TRBV2 with TRBJ2-2; no reliable D call. Germline assignment: CDR1 SNHLY and CDR2 FYNNEI. The CDR3 has 12 amino acids. The V gene lost 8 bases and the J gene lost 1 base, with 5 bases spanning the gap. CDR3 loop: CASSRNTGELFF. In nucleotides, the CDR3 is TGTGCCAGCTCGAGGAACACCGGGGAGCTGTTTTTT.

In its sample, this clone ranks as medium-sized. This sequence joins TRBV7-2 and TRBJ2-7, with 14 positions matching TRBD2. Germline loops: CDR1 SGHTA, CDR2 FQGNSA. CDR3 length: 17 amino acids. Germline trimming cut 0 bases from V and 4 bases from J; bases unmatched to any gene: 5. The CDR3 nucleotides read TGTGCCAGCAGCTTAGCGGGACTAGCGGGAGATCCGTACGAGCAGTACTTC. Amino acid sequence: CASSLAGLAGDPYEQYF.

The chain has TRBV12-5 and TRBJ1-3; 7 nucleotides agree with TRBD1. The CDR3 totals 14 residues. After removal of 5 bases from V and 5 bases from J, the junction contained 6 bases not matched to a gene. Germline V gene data show CDR1 as LGHNT and CDR2 as FRNRAP. The CDR3 reads CASGRDRARNTIYF. Written as DNA, the CDR3 is TGTGCTAGTGGTCGCGACAGGGCGAGAAACACCATATATTTT.

J is TRBJ1-6 and V is TRBV20-1; a weak D match, TRBD1 (6 bases). V was cut by 6 bases and J by 4 bases, with 10 bases left in between. Germline-derived CDR1 and CDR2 are DFQATT and SNEGSKA (reference sequence). This CDR3 has 13 amino acids. The CDR3 DNA follows: TGCAGTGCAAGGACAGATTATAATTCACCCCTCCACTTT. As protein: CSARTDYNSPLHF.

This clone turned up a few times. V and J are TRBV19 and TRBJ1-1; D is possibly TRBD1 (6 bases). The length of the CDR3 is 13 residues. Germline CDR1 LNHDA, CDR2 SQIVND (reference sequence). The germline V and J ends were trimmed by 5 bases and 1 base, with 8 bases remaining between them. The CDR3 region has the DNA TGTGCCAGTAGTCTACAGGGGAACACTGAAGCTTTCTTT. The encoded protein is CASSLQGNTEAFF.